The 6 T cell receptor beta chains below were found in one sample sequenced in a study of liver allograft versus peripheral blood T cells. Study information: Comparative analysis was performed on T cell receptor repertoires from transplanted livers and from recipients' peripheral blood.

TCRdb itself ran the reads through MiXCR, one entry per CDR3 protein. The sample consists of about 13,000 distinct CDR3 sequences, under 20% of them appearing once. The receptors originated from a human patient who had a liver transplant. These T cells may partly come from the graft donor.

The rearrangement joins TRBV20-1 to TRBJ1-4, with 7 nucleotides matching TRBD1. The CDR3 consists of 14 residues. CDR1 and CDR2 from the germline V gene are DFQATT and SNEGSKA (reference sequence). The V and J ends lost 2 bases and 10 bases, in that order; junction bases with no gene match: 10. The CDR3 bases are TGCAGTGCTAGATTGTCAGGGGGTGAGGGAAAACTGTTTTTT. Amino acids: CSARLSGGEGKLFF.

This clonotype was picked up many times. The CDR3 coding sequence is TGTGCCAGCAGCCCAAGACAGGTTGTGCAGCCCCAGCATTTT. Protein: CASSPRQVVQPQHF. The rearrangement links TRBV7-2 to TRBJ1-5; a weak D match, TRBD1 (6 bases). CDR1 and CDR2 from the germline V gene are SGHTA and FQGNSA. This CDR3 has 14 amino acids. Trimming left V 5 bases short and J 7 bases short, with 15 bases between.

This clonotype was counted ten times or more. The rearrangement links TRBV6-6 to TRBJ1-1, with 8 bases lining up with TRBD1. The CDR3 contains 19 residues. V lost 6 bases to trimming and J lost 0 bases; unmatched junction nucleotides: 18. CDR1 is MNHNY and CDR2 is SVGAGI in the germline V gene (reference sequence). CDR3 nucleotide sequence: TGTGCCAGCAGCCCCGGCTACAGGGGGGGACGAAATATGAACACTGAAGCTTTCTTT. Translating gives CASSPGYRGGRNMNTEAFF.

This chain connects TRBV20-1 to TRBJ2-7, with TRBD1 matching over 12 bases. The V and J ends lost 3 bases and 5 bases, in that order; junction bases with no gene match: 5. Germline CDR1 DFQATT, CDR2 SNEGSKA (reference sequence). CDR3 length: 14 amino acids. The CDR3 nucleotides are TGCAGTGCTAGCTGGGACAGGGGGCTCAACGAGCAGTACTTC. As protein: CSASWDRGLNEQYF.

The rearrangement links TRBV28 to TRBJ1-2, with D uncertain. Trimming took 4 bases from V and 7 from J, leaving 22 bases between them. This CDR3 is built from 16 residues. The germline gives CDR1 MDHEN, CDR2 SYDVKM. The CDR3 reads CASSSIRWTDLFGYTF. For the CDR3, the DNA is TGTGCCAGCAGTTCGATCCGATGGACGGACCTTTTTGGCTACACCTTC.

The chain employs TRBV9 and TRBJ1-5; tentatively, D is TRBD1 (6 bases). CDR1 is SGDLS and CDR2 is YYNGEE in the germline V gene. The CDR3 has 17 amino acids. With 6 bases removed from V and 1 base from J, the gap between germline ends came to 20 bases. The CDR3 sequence is CASKKGGMGSSNQPQHF. As DNA, the CDR3 is TGTGCCAGCAAGAAGGGGGGTATGGGATCGAGCAATCAGCCCCAGCATTTT.